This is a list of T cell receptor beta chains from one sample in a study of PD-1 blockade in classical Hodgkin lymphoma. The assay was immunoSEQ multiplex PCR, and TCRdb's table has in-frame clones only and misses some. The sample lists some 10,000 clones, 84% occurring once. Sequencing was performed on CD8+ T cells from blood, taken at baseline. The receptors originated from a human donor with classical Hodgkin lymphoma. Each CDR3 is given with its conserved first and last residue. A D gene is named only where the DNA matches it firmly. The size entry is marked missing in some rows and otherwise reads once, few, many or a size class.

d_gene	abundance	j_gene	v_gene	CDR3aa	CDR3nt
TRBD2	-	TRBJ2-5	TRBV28	CASSSSGTSKGRPQETQYF	TGTGCCAGCAGTTCATCCGGGACTAGCAAGGGGAGGCCCCAAGAGACCCAGTACTTC
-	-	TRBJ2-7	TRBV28	CASSPPGTSNPHEQYF	TGTGCCAGCAGCCCCCCCGGGACCTCCAACCCCCACGAGCAGTACTTC
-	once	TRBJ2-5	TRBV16	CASSQFDQETQYF	TGTGCCAGCAGCCAATTCGACCAAGAGACCCAGTACTTC
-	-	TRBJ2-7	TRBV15	CATSRVRGAHEQYF	TGTGCCACCAGCAGAGTAAGGGGGGCTCACGAGCAGTACTTC
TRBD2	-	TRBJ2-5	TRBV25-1	CASSLGTSGEETQYF	TGTGCCAGCAGCTTAGGGACTAGCGGAGAAGAGACCCAGTACTTC
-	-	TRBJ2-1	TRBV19	CASSIGNGLSSYNEQFF	TGTGCCAGTAGTATCGGCAATGGGCTAAGCTCCTACAATGAGCAGTTCTTC
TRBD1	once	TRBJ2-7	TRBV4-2	CASSLGTAAPEQYF	TGTGCCAGCAGCCTCGGGACAGCTGCTCCCGAGCAGTACTTC
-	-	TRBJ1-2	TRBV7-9	CASSQILVVSEFYGYTF	TGTGCCAGCAGCCAGATTCTGGTAGTATCGGAATTCTATGGCTACACCTTC
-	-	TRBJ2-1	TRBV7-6	CASSLPARGSYNEQFF	TGTGCCAGCAGCTTACCGGCGCGGGGAAGCTACAATGAGCAGTTCTTC
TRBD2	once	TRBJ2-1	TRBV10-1	CASSGTGTRGYNEQFF	TGCGCCAGCAGTGGAACCGGGACTAGAGGCTACAATGAGCAGTTCTTC
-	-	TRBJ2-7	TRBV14	CASSLGPLEQYF	TGTGCCAGCAGCCTCGGGCCCCTCGAGCAGTACTTC
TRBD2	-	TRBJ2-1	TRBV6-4	CASSVLAGRNEQFF	TGTGCCAGCAGTGTTTTAGCGGGACGAAATGAGCAGTTCTTC
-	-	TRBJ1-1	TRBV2	CASRASGTEAFF	TGTGCCAGCAGGGCCTCTGGTACTGAAGCTTTCTTT
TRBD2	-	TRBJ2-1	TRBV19	CASSMASGRARSYNEQFF	TGTGCCAGTAGTATGGCTAGCGGGAGGGCCAGGTCCTACAATGAGCAGTTCTTC
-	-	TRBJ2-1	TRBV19	CASSRRGSGNYNEQFF	TGTGCCAGTAGTCGCCGGGGTAGCGGTAATTACAATGAGCAGTTCTTC
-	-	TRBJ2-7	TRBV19	CASSHGSTYEQYF	TGTGCCAGCTCACACGGGAGTACGTACGAGCAGTACTTC
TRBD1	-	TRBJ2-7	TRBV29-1	CSVEGADRDPYEQYF	TGCAGCGTTGAAGGGGCGGACAGGGACCCCTACGAGCAGTACTTC
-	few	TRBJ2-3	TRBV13	CASSETGTQRDTQYF	TGTGCCAGCAGCGAAACAGGGACCCAACGGGATACGCAGTATTTT
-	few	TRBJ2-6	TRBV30	CAWSTGTGANVLTF	TGTGCCTGGTCTACAGGGACTGGGGCCAACGTCCTGACTTTC
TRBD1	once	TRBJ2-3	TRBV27	CASSARDRSTDTQYF	TGTGCCAGCAGTGCCAGGGACAGATCCACAGATACGCAGTATTTT
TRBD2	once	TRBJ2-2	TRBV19	CASSIEWTSRTGELFF	TGTGCCAGTAGTATAGAATGGACTAGCAGGACCGGGGAGCTGTTTTTT
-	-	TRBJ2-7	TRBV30	CAWSGAGSRLPYEQYF	TGTGCCTGGAGTGGAGCCGGGAGCCGCCTCCCCTACGAGCAGTACTTC
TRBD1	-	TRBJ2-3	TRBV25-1	CASSEWGQYTQYF	TGTGCCAGCAGTGAATGGGGACAGTATACGCAGTATTTT
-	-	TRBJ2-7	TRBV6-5	CATARLVSSGEQYF	TGTGCCACCGCCCGGCTAGTAAGTTCGGGCGAGCAGTACTTC